The entry that follows covers one TCR beta chain sequence. Authors' analysis steps: The assay estimated nucleated cells by amplifying reference gene primers. Produced via immunoSEQ multiplex PCR; TCRdb's table is partial and in-frame only. That table supplies the V and J calls and clone size; D and trimming were determined from the DNA. Among 150,000 or so clones listed, 88% were seen once. Trimming cost V 5 bases and J 1 base; bases outside gene matches: 5. The CDR3 is made up of 15 amino acids. Germline V gene sequence: CDR1 MNHEY, CDR2 SVGEGT. The sample is drawn from a study of blood T cell repertoires in COVID-19.

The rearrangement joins TRBV6-2 or TRBV6-3 to TRBJ2-3; 8 bases are shared with TRBD2. Sequencing input: peripheral blood. This TCR was recovered from a human donor in a cohort sampled during active COVID-19. The CDR3, as DNA: TGTGCCAGCAGTGACCCAGCGGGGGGCACAGATACGCAGTATTTT. This translates into CASSDPAGGTDTQYF.